The entry below describes one T cell receptor (beta chain). This sample was included in a study of blood T cell repertoires in COVID-19. Whole-study context: Acute and convalescent COVID-19 specimens originated in the United States, Italy and Spain. T cells, B-cell-depleted T cells, or PBMCs provided the cDNA or gDNA that served as material.

Recruits, aged about 18 to 100 years, lived in 25 or so US areas. The repertoire was sequenced with immunoSEQ multiplex PCR; TCRdb's copy has only in-frame clones and lacks some. The top ten hold 3.5% to 4% of the sample, which has under 250,000 clones, about 90% seen once. The CDR3 contains 14 residues. In germline, CDR1 is LNHDA, CDR2 SQIVND (reference sequence). Trimming cost V 1 base and J 7 bases; bases outside gene matches: 5. Sequenced: PBMCs or T cells enriched from blood (not recorded which). The genes are TRBV19 and TRBJ1-2, with 8 bases identical to TRBD1. The receptor was derived from a young woman with acute COVID-19. This chain's CDR3 is CASSIVGTGGGYTF. The CDR3 DNA sequence: TGTGCCAGTAGTATAGTCGGGACAGGTGGTGGCTACACCTTC.